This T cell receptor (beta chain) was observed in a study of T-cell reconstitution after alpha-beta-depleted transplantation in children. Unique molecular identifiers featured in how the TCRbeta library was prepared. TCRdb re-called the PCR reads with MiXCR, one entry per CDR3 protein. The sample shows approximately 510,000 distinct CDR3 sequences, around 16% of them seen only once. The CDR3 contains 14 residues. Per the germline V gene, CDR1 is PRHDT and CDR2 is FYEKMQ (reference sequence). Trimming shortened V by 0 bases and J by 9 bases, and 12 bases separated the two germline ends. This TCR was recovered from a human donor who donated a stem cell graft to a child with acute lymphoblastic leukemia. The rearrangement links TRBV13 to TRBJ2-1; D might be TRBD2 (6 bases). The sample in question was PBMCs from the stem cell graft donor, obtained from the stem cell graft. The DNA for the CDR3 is TGTGCCAGCAGCTTAGGCAGACTAGAGGGTGAGCAGTTCTTC. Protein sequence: CASSLGRLEGEQFF.